This record covers a single T cell receptor beta chain. Its antigen is unidentified. Constant-segment primers and 5'RACE yielded cDNA libraries for TCR alpha and TCR beta, each carrying sample barcodes and UMIs. TCRdb reprocessed the 5' RACE reads with MiXCR, giving one entry per CDR3 protein. The sample includes about 210,000 distinct CDR3 sequences, around 25% seen only once; the top ten take roughly an eighth. The data derive from a study of T-cell memory formation after mild COVID-19. Study context: TCR clusters were mostly donor specific.

The CDR3 loop spans 13 amino acids. Trimming cost V 5 bases and J 8 bases, with 15 bases left between them. Germline V gives CDR1 LNHDA, CDR2 SQIVND (reference sequence). Regarding the study as a whole: Among clones contracting day 15 to 85, CD4/CD8 was balanced, whereas later expanders leaned CD4+.

This TCR derives from an adult woman who had mild COVID-19 (a few samples of this study predate the infection). Cell type and time point are not known. The sequenced sample was PBMCs or a T cell subset sorted from them (not recorded which). The rearrangement links TRBV19 to TRBJ1-1, with D tentatively TRBD1 (5 bases). This chain's CDR3 is CASSAHPGTEAFF. CDR3 bases: TGTGCCAGTAGTGCCCACCCCGGGACGGAAGCTTTCTTT.